The 7 T cell receptor beta chains in this list originate from one sample, sequenced in a study of T cell responses to AZD1222 COVID-19 vaccine. Sequencing used immunoSEQ multiplex PCR; TCRdb keeps in-frame clones, though not all of them. The sample consists of 85,000 or so clones, 85% to 90% of them appearing once. This material consisted of peripheral blood, taken on day 0 of AZD1222 vaccination. Receptor source: an adult in good health.

The chain combines TRBV7-2 with TRBJ1-2; a possible D gene is TRBD1 (5 bases). Germline CDR1 and CDR2: SGHTA and FQGNSA. Trimming left V 4 bases short and J 2 bases short, with 8 bases between. CDR3 length: 13 residues. CDR3 coding DNA: TGTGCCAGCAGCTCAGACAGCAACTATGGCTACACCTTC. This encodes CASSSDSNYGYTF.

The chain combines TRBV21-1 with TRBJ2-2; the table assigns TRBD1, which was not confirmed against the DNA. TRBV21-1 has pseudogene status. The CDR3 is made up of 15 amino acids. The CDR3 nucleotides read TGTGCCAGCAGCACCCCGACAGAGAACACCGGGGAGCTGTTTTTT. As protein: CASSTPTENTGELFF.

J is TRBJ1-4 and V is TRBV28; D is perhaps TRBD1 (5 bases). CDR1 and CDR2 from the germline V gene are MDHEN and SYDVKM. The V end lost 5 bases, the J end lost 8 bases, and 12 bases lay between the germline ends. The CDR3 covers 13 residues. CDR3 nucleotide sequence: TGTGCCAGCAGTAGCAGGGACCAGGAAAAACTGTTTTTT. Translated, it gives CASSSRDQEKLFF. Combining the CDR3 with reference TRBV28 and TRBJ1-4 gives the whole variable domain DVKVTQSSRYLVKRTGEKVFLECVQDMDHENMFWYRQDPGLGLRLIYFSYDVKMKEKGDIPEGYSVSREKKERFSLILESASTNQTSMYLCASSSRDQEKLFFGSGTQLSVL.

The rearrangement uses TRBV5-6 and TRBJ1-5; D not resolved. CDR1 SGHDT and CDR2 YYEEEE come from the germline V gene. This CDR3 region has 12 residues. V lost 4 bases to trimming and J lost 5 bases, with 7 bases between them. This CDR3 reads CASSADHQPQHF. In nucleotides, the CDR3 is TGTGCCAGCAGCGCCGACCATCAGCCCCAGCATTTT. Full variable domain (rest looked up from reference TRBV5-6 and TRBJ1-5): DAGVTQSPTHLIKTRGQQVTLRCSPKSGHDTVSWYQQALGQGPQFIFQYYEEEERQRGNFPDRFSGHQFPNYSSELNVNALLLGDSALYLCASSADHQPQHFGDGTRLSIL.

This chain connects TRBV5-6 to TRBJ1-1; D is unclear. CDR3 length equals 13 residues. CDR1 is SGHDT, CDR2 YYEEEE, per germline. V was clipped by 5 bases and J by 4 bases, with 12 bases between them. In DNA, the CDR3 is TGTGCCAGCAGATATCAGCCTAGCACTGAAGCTTTCTTT. It is translated as CASRYQPSTEAFF.

In this sample, this clone turned up once. CDR3: CASSQESRDSYEQYF. CDR3 in DNA: TGTGCCAGCAGCCAAGAGAGTAGAGACTCCTACGAGCAGTACTTC. The chain carries TRBV3-1 (or the pseudogene TRBV3-2) and TRBJ2-7; D not certain. The CDR3 loop spans 15 amino acids. Germline loops: CDR1 LGHDT, CDR2 YNNKEL (reference sequence). V lost 0 bases and J 0 bases, leaving 9 bases between the germline ends.

The CDR3 region has the DNA TGTGCCAGTAGTATGGAACGGGGAACCCAACGAGCGCAGTATTTT. Protein product: CASSMERGTQRAQYF. The chain links TRBV19 to TRBJ2-3; possibly TRBD2 for D (5 bases). V lost 3 bases to trimming and J lost 10 bases, with 20 bases between them. Looked up from germline, CDR1 is LNHDA and CDR2 is SQIVND (reference sequence). The CDR3 sequence is 15 residues long.